The source of this T cell receptor (beta chain) is a study of T cell responses to AZD1222 COVID-19 vaccine (dated by TCRdb to the early 2020s). At the level of the whole study: AZD1222 recipients given second doses at about 4 weeks or at about 12 weeks were pooled, since spike-specific TCR depth and breadth were not found to differ between the two schedules. Trial participants were enrolled by age into subgroups of 18-55, 56-69 and 70-plus years, and about 150, 27 and 61 TCR-sequenced participants, respectively, were included in these subgroups. TCR sequencing was performed for roughly 250 trial participants, of whom about 200 were given two doses of AZD1222 and approximately 25 were given two doses of MenACWY control vaccine.

Findings and caveats that apply to the study as a whole: The whole spike protein was spanned by vaccine-associated CD4 TCRs, and dominant responses were seen in regions 160-218 and 743-854. Conclusions about previously exposed vaccinees are limited, since just six AZD1222 recipients were seropositive for SARS-CoV-2 at baseline. Nearly half of unique spike-specific TCRs reportedly recognized epitopes outside regions mutated in the B.1.351 and B.1.1.7 variants. Most participants were white British and females outnumbered males, and the authors suggested that clonal diversity may have been underestimated. A significant rise in spike-specific TCR breadth and depth was observed after two AZD1222 doses relative to day 0 and relative to MenACWY recipients. Because no day 14 peak-response samples were available, the repertoires could be characterized only after the peak T cell response. The 56-69-year group was small, and its depth increase did not reach significance, likely because of low power.

The CDR3 regions of human TCRbeta chains were analyzed by immunosequencing. For the original study's pipeline: Repertoire TCRs were checked for matches against a reference library of SARS-CoV-2-specific TCRs that had been generated using the MIRA antigen-specificity platform. Breadth was defined as the fraction of unique TCRs that were SARS-CoV-2-associated. Depth was defined as the fraction of total T cells that were SARS-CoV-2-associated. Each spike-specific TCR was assigned to its reactive spike region and to a CD4 or CD8 class using the MIRA data. Log10-transformed breadth and depth values were compared by one-way ANOVA with Sidak's multiple comparisons tests. The table comes from immuneACCESS by way of TCRdb, which keeps in-frame sequences with V and J called. Part of the clones is missing from these tables; in studies checked, under half for an unresolved V gene and the rest for unknown reasons. For V, J and clone size, that table is used; D and trimming come from the DNA. The sample records roughly 96,000 clones, about nine tenths of which are singletons. Roughly 1.7% of the sample goes to the ten largest clones.

The time point label for this specimen denotes: baseline before first vaccination. Vaccinee samples came from UK trials COV001 and COV002, including a single-blind randomized controlled phase 2/3 trial of AZD1222 (ChAdOx1 nCoV-19) in healthy adults. Trial participant PBMC samples were collected at day 0 and day 28 after the second dose for TCRbeta chain sequencing. Germline trimming: 3 bases from V, 4 bases from J; junction bases outside gene matches: 3. CDR1 SGHTA and CDR2 FQGNSA are derived from the germline V gene. Measured from the cysteine to the phenylalanine, the CDR3 is 14 residues long. Of the read, only the CDR3 DNA is kept; its 42 bases are in frame from base 1. Regarding this clone: Its binding antigen is unknown. The sample holds no much larger clone one base away, and base qualities are not on file.

Material: peripheral blood, obtained on day 0 of AZD1222 vaccination. This TCR derives from an adult in good health. Recombination linked TRBV7-2 to TRBJ1-2, with 9 middle bases fitting TRBD1. Read as DNA, the sequence is TGTGCCAGCAGCTTCACACAGGGGGCCTATGGCTACACCTTC. The resulting protein is CASSFTQGAYGYTF.